Following are 12 T cell receptor beta chains from one sample sequenced in a study of T cells after yellow fever vaccination. TCRdb reprocessed the 5' RACE reads via MiXCR and lists one record per CDR3 protein. The sample contains around 600,000 distinct CDR3 sequences, around an eighth of which appear only once. The sample here was PBMCs, taken on the day of the yellow fever booster vaccination. The receptors stem from a man in his thirties or forties who received the YFV17D yellow fever vaccine.

This rearrangement joins TRBV6-5 to TRBJ1-2; D gene uncertain. In germline, CDR1 is MNHEY, CDR2 SVGAGI. The CDR3 runs 14 residues. The V gene lost 5 bases and the J gene lost 1 base, with 11 bases spanning the gap. The CDR3 sequence: CASSTPTGNYGYTF. For the CDR3, the DNA is TGTGCCAGCAGTACTCCGACGGGTAACTATGGCTACACCTTC.

J is TRBJ2-7 and V is TRBV6-2 or TRBV6-3, with 8 nucleotides matching TRBD2. V trimming: 7 bases; J trimming: 4 bases; junction bases outside the gene matches: 12. In germline, CDR1 is MNHEY, CDR2 SVGEGT. This CDR3 has 15 amino acids. The CDR3 loop reads CASTPPPGLVYEQYF. The CDR3 region has the DNA TGTGCCAGCACTCCACCGCCGGGACTAGTGTACGAGCAGTACTTC.

This rearrangement joins TRBV2 to TRBJ2-7; D gene uncertain. Trimming removed 2 bases from V and 3 bases from J, with 11 bases in between. The length of the CDR3 is 14 residues. Germline-derived CDR1 and CDR2 are SNHLY and FYNNEI. CDR3 in amino acids: CASSESPHSYEQYF. The CDR3 DNA reads TGTGCCAGCAGTGAATCTCCTCACAGCTACGAGCAGTACTTC.

The V call is TRBV14, the J call TRBJ2-7; D is perhaps TRBD2 (6 bases). CDR3 size: 14 residues. V was clipped by 5 bases and J by 3 bases, with 14 bases between them. Germline V CDR1 and CDR2: SGHDN, FVKESK. The CDR3 region is CASSSLSGVYEQYF. The DNA of the CDR3 is TGTGCCAGCAGCTCCCTTTCGGGGGTCTACGAGCAGTACTTC. The full variable domain, its missing parts supplied by reference TRBV14 and TRBJ2-7, is EAGVTQFPSHSVIEKGQTVTLRCDPISGHDNLYWYRRVMGKEIKFLLHFVKESKQDESGMPNNRFLAERTGGTYSTLKVQPAELEDSGVYFCASSSLSGVYEQYFGPGTRLTVT.

This clonotype has a count of ten or more. The chain recombines TRBV27 with TRBJ2-2, with 7 bases matching TRBD2. With 0 bases clipped from V and 0 bases from J, the junction kept 7 bases outside the gene matches. Germline V gene lookup returns CDR1 MNHEY and CDR2 SMNVEV (reference sequence). This CDR3 region has 18 residues. CDR3 nucleotides: TGTGCCAGCAGTTTATCGCGGCTAGCGGAAACGAACACCGGGGAGCTGTTTTTT. Protein: CASSLSRLAETNTGELFF.

This clonotype was seen only a few times. The chain recombines TRBV6-1 with TRBJ2-2; TRBD2 might be the D (6 bases). Germline V gene sequence: CDR1 MNHNS, CDR2 SASEGT. V was shortened by 6 bases and J by 0 bases, with 8 bases between the two germline ends. The CDR3 spans 14 residues. Here the CDR3 reads CASRRETNTGELFF. As DNA, the CDR3 is TGTGCCAGCAGGCGGGAAACGAACACCGGGGAGCTGTTTTTT.

CDR3 amino acids: CASSVGTSRPETQYF. As DNA, the CDR3 is TGTGCCAGCAGCGTAGGTACTAGCCGCCCAGAGACCCAGTACTTC. The V and J genes are TRBV9 and TRBJ2-5; TRBD2 might be the D (6 bases). Germline V lookup: CDR1 SGDLS, CDR2 YYNGEE. Trimming pared 0 bases from V and 4 bases from J, leaving 13 bases between. The CDR3 contains 15 residues.

The chain couples TRBV5-4 to TRBJ2-7, with 8 bases lining up with TRBD1. V dropped 3 bases and J dropped 2; count of bases not matched to a gene: 7. Germline V gives CDR1 SGHNT, CDR2 YYREEE (reference sequence). The CDR3 has 15 residues. The CDR3 DNA follows: TGTGCCAGCAGCTCCCCCGGGACAGGAGCCTACGAGCAGTACTTC. It is translated as CASSSPGTGAYEQYF.

A few counts support this clonotype. The gene calls are TRBV4-3 and TRBJ1-4, with TRBD1 matching 8 bases. This CDR3 spans 16 amino acids. J was trimmed by 8 bases and V by 1 base; bases with no gene match: 9. The V gene's germline CDR1 is LGHNA and CDR2 YSLEER. The CDR3 reads CASSQGTGTGTEKLFF. DNA for the CDR3: TGCGCCAGCAGCCAAGGGACCGGGACAGGCACAGAAAAACTGTTTTTT.

In this sample, this clonotype turned up a few times. The J gene is TRBJ1-2, the V gene TRBV18; D is unresolved. This CDR3 region has 14 residues. CDR1 and CDR2 from the germline V gene are KGHSH and LQKENI. Trimming removed 1 base at V and 3 bases at J, with 9 bases between. The CDR3 coding sequence is TGTGCCAGCTCACCACGTCTCGAAGACTATGGCTACACCTTC. As protein: CASSPRLEDYGYTF.

V gene TRBV20-1 combines with J gene TRBJ1-4; D ambiguous. Looked up from germline, CDR1 is DFQATT and CDR2 is SNEGSKA (reference sequence). This CDR3 is 13 amino acids long. Between the trimmed V and J ends, which lost 1 base and 4 bases, there was a span of 7 bases. The CDR3 here is CSARGGINEKLFF. DNA for the CDR3: TGCAGTGCTAGAGGAGGGATTAATGAAAAACTGTTTTTT.

The gene calls are TRBV7-2 and TRBJ2-2; D is possibly TRBD2 (5 bases). CDR3 length: 15 residues. Germline-derived CDR1 and CDR2 are SGHTA and FQGNSA. V was pared by 5 bases and J by 4 bases, with 14 bases between. The CDR3 spells CASSQVGVSTGELFF. CDR3 bases: TGTGCCAGCAGCCAGGTCGGGGTTAGCACCGGGGAGCTGTTTTTT. The full variable domain, its missing parts supplied by reference TRBV7-2 and TRBJ2-2, is GAGVSQSPSNKVTEKGKDVELRCDPISGHTALYWYRQSLGQGLEFLIYFQGNSAPDKSGLPSDRFSAERTGGSVSTLTIQRTQQEDSAVYLCASSQVGVSTGELFFGEGSRLTVL.